This passage covers 20 T cell receptor beta chains from one sample sequenced in a study of a mutant IDH1 vaccine in newly diagnosed glioma. The sample's time point: week 23, last vaccination. The content of each vaccine dose was 300 ug of mutant IDH1 20-mer peptide, and topical imiquimod accompanied it. Their antigens remain unidentified. Some clones are missing from TCRdb's copy, which holds only in-frame ones; the method was immunoSEQ multiplex PCR. Seen here are roughly 36,000 clones, approximately 90% observed once, and the top ten hold approximately 2.4%. Sequenced material: PBMCs, taken from a glioma patient whose treatment included an IDH1 peptide vaccine. The receptors were sampled from a man in his forties with glioma.

V gene TRBV10-3 combines with J gene TRBJ2-1; 11 bases line up with TRBD2. V trimming: 4 bases; J trimming: 3 bases; junction bases outside the gene matches: 2. This CDR3 has 15 amino acids. The germline gives CDR1 ENHRY, CDR2 SYGVKD. The CDR3 loop is CAISGGTSGYNEQFF. The CDR3 DNA reads as TGTGCCATCAGTGGTGGGACTAGCGGCTACAATGAGCAGTTCTTC.

The rearrangement links TRBV29-1 to TRBJ2-1, with TRBD2 matching 10 bases. The CDR3 totals 14 residues. Trimming cost V 1 base and J 8 bases; bases outside gene matches: 5. Germline CDR1 and CDR2: SQVTM and ANQGSEA. The chain's CDR3 is CSVEASGGGYEQFF. The DNA for the CDR3 is TGCAGCGTTGAAGCCAGCGGGGGGGGATATGAGCAGTTCTTC.

The chain is built from TRBV7-3 and TRBJ2-3; possibly TRBD2 for D (5 bases). The CDR3 has 14 amino acids. V was pared by 3 bases and J by 2 bases, with 9 bases between. The germline V gene has CDR1 SGHTA and CDR2 FQGTGA. The CDR3 nucleotides read TGTGCCAGCAGCTTGTTAGACTACACAGATACGCAGTATTTT. It encodes CASSLLDYTDTQYF.

The chain combines TRBV2 with TRBJ1-6; 8 bases map to TRBD1. With V trimmed by 7 bases and J by 7 bases, 3 bases remained unmatched. The CDR3 loop spans 13 amino acids. Looked up from germline, CDR1 is SNHLY and CDR2 is FYNNEI. This CDR3 reads CASNTGGNSPLHF. For the CDR3, the DNA is TGTGCCAGCAACACAGGGGGGAATTCACCCCTCCACTTT.

V and J are TRBV5-6 and TRBJ2-5; D unclear. CDR1 and CDR2 from the germline V gene are SGHDT and YYEEEE. The CDR3 runs 14 residues. The V end was cut by 2 bases, the J end by 1 base, with 9 bases between. CDR3 nucleotides: TGTGCCAGCAGCTTCTTTAGTTCCCAAGAGACCCAGTACTTC. This translates into CASSFFSSQETQYF.

The DNA of the CDR3 is TGCGCCAGCAGCCAGGCAGGGGGCACATACGAGCAGTACGTC. Its translation: CASSQAGGTYEQYV. This chain joins TRBV5-1 and TRBJ2-7; 8 bases are shared with TRBD1. Germline V lookup: CDR1 SGHRS, CDR2 YFSETQ. The CDR3 runs to 14 residues. V gave up 4 bases and J gave up 4 bases; unmatched junction bases: 7.

The J gene is TRBJ2-4, the V gene TRBV27, with D possibly matching TRBD1 (5 bases). Germline V gene sequence: CDR1 MNHEY, CDR2 SMNVEV (reference sequence). The V and J ends lost 0 bases and 9 bases respectively, with 12 bases between them. The CDR3 extends over 14 amino acids. The CDR3 nucleotides are TGTGCCAGCAGTTTATCATGGGGCACCGGCATTCAGTACTTC. Its translation is CASSLSWGTGIQYF.

The chain uses TRBV25-1 and TRBJ1-6; perhaps TRBD1 as D (5 bases). The germline gives CDR1 MGHDK, CDR2 SYGVNS. This CDR3 contains 10 residues. V was shortened by 7 bases and J by 13 bases, with 8 bases between the two germline ends. Here the CDR3 DNA reads TGTGCCAGCAAGGGGAACCCCCTCCACTTT. It is translated as CASKGNPLHF.

J is TRBJ1-1 and V is TRBV6-5, with 7 nucleotides matching TRBD1. CDR1 is MNHEY, CDR2 SVGAGI, per germline. This CDR3 has 15 amino acids. V shed 5 bases and J 1 base; nucleotides not matched to a gene: 7. The CDR3 loop is CASSPPQGGNTEAFF. The CDR3 DNA is TGTGCCAGCAGTCCACCTCAGGGGGGGAACACTGAAGCTTTCTTT.

The rearrangement joins TRBV10-3 to TRBJ2-5; 7 nucleotides align to TRBD1. The CDR3 sequence is 16 residues long. Per the germline V gene, CDR1 is ENHRY and CDR2 is SYGVKD. V was pared by 5 bases and J by 2 bases, with 11 bases of the junction left unmatched. Here the CDR3 DNA reads TGTGCCATCAGTTTTGCAAAGGGGGCCCGTCAAGAGACCCAGTACTTC. Amino acids: CAISFAKGARQETQYF.

V usage is TRBV5-6 and J usage is TRBJ2-5, with 7 bases lining up with TRBD1. CDR3 size: 13 residues. In germline, CDR1 is SGHDT, CDR2 YYEEEE. V lost 2 bases and J lost 5; bases outside the gene matches: 3. DNA for the CDR3: TGTGCCAGCAGCTTACAGGGGTGGGAGACCCAGTACTTC. Translated, it gives CASSLQGWETQYF. The full variable domain, in which reference TRBV5-6 and TRBJ2-5 provide the parts outside the CDR3, is DAGVTQSPTHLIKTRGQQVTLRCSPKSGHDTVSWYQQALGQGPQFIFQYYEEEERQRGNFPDRFSGHQFPNYSSELNVNALLLGDSALYLCASSLQGWETQYFGPGTRLLVL.

The CDR3 reads CASSQVGSYEQYV. The DNA for the CDR3 is TGTGCCAGCAGCCAAGTAGGCTCCTACGAGCAGTACGTC. The chain joins TRBV5-4 to TRBJ2-7; D uncertain. The V and J ends lost 4 bases and 0 bases respectively, with 8 bases between them. Germline CDR1 is SGHNT and CDR2 is YYREEE (reference sequence). The CDR3 consists of 13 residues.

The chain combines TRBV4-2 with TRBJ2-7; 9 bases are a match to TRBD2. This CDR3 region has 18 residues. V lost 0 bases and J lost 2; bases outside the gene matches: 11. Germline-derived CDR1 and CDR2 are LGHNA and YNFKEQ. CDR3 in amino acids: CASSQDLGGLAGTYEQYF. As DNA, the CDR3 is TGTGCCAGCAGCCAAGATCTTGGAGGTCTAGCGGGGACCTACGAGCAGTACTTC.

This chain links TRBV5-5 with TRBJ2-7, with a tentative D call TRBD2 (5 bases). Trimming left V 0 bases short and J 0 bases short, with 10 bases between. The CDR3 loop spans 15 amino acids. Germline loops: CDR1 SGHKS, CDR2 YYEKEE (reference sequence). This CDR3 reads CASSLGAGASYEQYV. CDR3 DNA sequence: TGTGCCAGCAGCTTGGGGGCGGGCGCCTCCTACGAGCAGTACGTC.

V and J are TRBV18 and TRBJ2-5; D might be TRBD1 (6 bases). Trimming removed 3 bases from V and 4 bases from J, with 21 bases in between. The CDR3 has 17 amino acids. CDR1 and CDR2 (germline): KGHSH, LQKENI. The CDR3 DNA follows: TGTGCCAGCTCACCTACAGGGACACCCCTCACCGGAGAGACCCAGTACTTC. This sequence encodes CASSPTGTPLTGETQYF.

This rearrangement joins TRBV13 to TRBJ2-1, with a tentative D call TRBD2 (6 bases). CDR1 is PRHDT, CDR2 FYEKMQ, per germline (reference sequence). Between the trimmed V and J ends, which lost 5 bases and 5 bases, there was a span of 19 bases. The CDR3 is made up of 16 amino acids. CDR3 bases: TGTGCCAGCAGCCCTCCGGGAGCCCCTGGAAACAATGAGCAGTTCTTC. The encoded protein is CASSPPGAPGNNEQFF.

This chain uses TRBV10-3 with TRBJ1-6; the D gene is possibly TRBD1 (6 bases). This CDR3 region has 14 residues. The germline CDR1 and CDR2 sequences are ENHRY and SYGVKD. V lost 9 bases and J 14 bases, leaving 23 bases between the germline ends. The CDR3 spells CAMGDGGSSYSLHF. Written as DNA, the CDR3 is TGTGCCATGGGGGATGGGGGCTCGTCTTACTCCCTCCACTTT.

The chain carries TRBV4-1 and TRBJ1-5; no reliable D call. In germline, CDR1 is MGHRA, CDR2 YSYEKL. V gave up 2 bases and J gave up 7 bases, with 12 bases separating them. This CDR3 is 14 amino acids long. The CDR3, as DNA: TGCGCCAGCAGCCAATCGCCGTTGGGACAGCCCCAGCATTTT. As protein: CASSQSPLGQPQHF.

The sample holds a few counts of this clone. In DNA form, the CDR3 reads TGTGCGGAGGGGAAATTCTCATCGGGCAATGAGCAGTTCTTC. Protein: CAEGKFSSGNEQFF. V usage is TRBV5-6 and J usage is TRBJ2-1, with D possibly matching TRBD2 (6 bases). Germline CDR1 and CDR2: SGHDT and YYEEEE. The CDR3 contains 14 residues. Filled out from reference TRBV5-6 and TRBJ2-1, the complete variable domain reads DAGVTQSPTHLIKTRGQQVTLRCSPKSGHDTVSWYQQALGQGPQFIFQYYEEEERQRGNFPDRFSGHQFPNYSSELNVNALLLGDSALYLCAEGKFSSGNEQFFGPGTRLTVL.

The chain combines TRBV5-1 with TRBJ2-1; a possible D gene is TRBD2 (6 bases). CDR1 and CDR2 from the germline V gene are SGHRS and YFSETQ. Trimming removed 7 bases from V and 7 bases from J, with 27 bases in between. The length of the CDR3 is 17 residues. CDR3 protein: CASGEPPGRRGPNEQFF. CDR3 sequence (DNA): TGCGCCAGCGGAGAACCCCCGGGGAGGCGAGGCCCGAATGAGCAGTTCTTC. The whole variable domain, remainder taken from reference TRBV5-1 and TRBJ2-1, is KAGVTQTPRYLIKTRGQQVTLSCSPISGHRSVSWYQQTPGQGLQFLFEYFSETQRNKGNFPGRFSGRQFSNSRSEMNVSTLELGDSALYLCASGEPPGRRGPNEQFFGPGTRLTVL.